These 31 T cell receptor beta chains were all obtained from the same sample, sequenced in a study of T cell repertoires in cytomegalovirus infection. TCRdb reprocessed the reads with MiXCR, giving one entry per CDR3 protein. The sample has 300,000 to 400,000 distinct CDR3 sequences, around 9.5% seen once. What was sequenced was PBMCs. The receptors were gathered from a human donor in good health (CMV status not recorded). Some clones in this sample may be carry-over from other donors' samples.

The gene calls are TRBV18 and TRBJ1-5, with 8 positions matching TRBD1. This CDR3 has 17 amino acids. Trimming at V came to 5 bases and at J to 6 bases, leaving 15 bases not matched to a gene. The V gene's germline CDR1 is KGHSH and CDR2 LQKENI. The DNA of the CDR3 is TGTGCCAGCTCATCTCTGAACCGGGCAGGGGGCAGTCAGCCCCAGCATTTT. Protein sequence: CASSSLNRAGGSQPQHF.

This clonotype occurred a few times. The rearrangement joins TRBV7-2 to TRBJ1-5; no definite D call. Trimming stripped 1 base from V and 4 bases from J, with 14 bases between. The CDR3 extends over 16 amino acids. Looked up from germline, CDR1 is SGHTA and CDR2 is FQGNSA. The CDR3 DNA follows: TGTGCCAGCAGCTTAGGCGGTCTGGGGTTGAATCAGCCCCAGCATTTT. The encoded protein is CASSLGGLGLNQPQHF.

This clonotype occurred many times. The J gene is TRBJ2-2, the V gene TRBV14, with D hard to call. Deletions cut 1 base from V and 6 bases from J, with 6 bases between. CDR1 and CDR2 (germline): SGHDN, FVKESK. The CDR3 has 13 amino acids. CDR3 protein: CASSQVRSGELFF. Written as DNA, the CDR3 is TGTGCCAGCAGCCAAGTCAGGTCCGGGGAGCTGTTTTTT.

This clonotype was counted only a few times. This chain joins TRBV11-2 and TRBJ2-6; D tentatively fits TRBD1 or TRBD2 (5 bases each). CDR3 length: 19 amino acids. V lost 5 bases, J lost 0 bases, and 20 bases lay in between. Germline CDR1 SGHAT, CDR2 FQNNGV. The CDR3 DNA sequence: TGTGCCAGCAGCCCTAGGGAACCGGGACGGAGCTCTGGGGCCAACGTCCTGACTTTC. Translating it yields CASSPREPGRSSGANVLTF.

This clonotype was picked up a small number of times. The V call is TRBV27, the J call TRBJ2-4; possible D gene TRBD2, 6 bases. This CDR3 comprises 14 residues. Per the germline V gene, CDR1 is MNHEY and CDR2 is SMNVEV (reference sequence). V shed 3 bases and J shed 9 bases, with 15 bases lying between them. The CDR3 nucleotides are TGTGCCAGCAGTTTTTCTACTGGGCGGGGCATTCAGTACTTC. It yields the protein CASSFSTGRGIQYF.

This clonotype was counted a few times. The gene calls are TRBV7-3 and TRBJ2-1; D gene uncertain. Per germline, CDR1 SGHTA and CDR2 FQGTGA. This CDR3 is 15 amino acids long. The ends were cut back, 5 bases at V and 1 base at J, with 12 bases in the middle. CDR3 amino acids: CASSPTPMSYNEQFF. The CDR3 coding sequence is TGTGCCAGCAGCCCCACACCGATGTCCTACAATGAGCAGTTCTTC.

In this sample, this clonotype turned up many times. The V and J genes are TRBV7-2 and TRBJ1-3; 9 bases agree with TRBD1. The CDR3 is made up of 15 amino acids. V shed 4 bases and J 9 bases; nucleotides not matched to a gene: 10. Germline V gene lookup returns CDR1 SGHTA and CDR2 FQGNSA. The CDR3 bases are TGTGCCAGCAGCTCGGGACAGGGCCTTCGGGGCACCATATATTTT. Translation: CASSSGQGLRGTIYF.

This clonotype was picked up a small number of times. The CDR3 sequence: CASSLSGNTDTQYF. The CDR3 coding sequence is TGTGCCAGCAGTTTGTCGGGGAACACAGATACGCAGTATTTT. The chain links TRBV28 to TRBJ2-3; possible D gene TRBD2, 5 bases. V was trimmed by 3 bases and J by 2 bases, leaving 9 bases between them. CDR1 and CDR2 from the germline V gene are MDHEN and SYDVKM. The CDR3 covers 14 residues.

This clonotype has only a few counts. The V call is TRBV28, the J call TRBJ1-1, with TRBD1 matching 8 bases. V was clipped by 3 bases and J by 3 bases; unmatched bases: 6. This CDR3 is 15 amino acids long. CDR1 is MDHEN, CDR2 SYDVKM, per germline. DNA of the CDR3: TGTGCCAGCAGTTTCCCGACAGGGGCCCACACTGAAGCTTTCTTT. It codes for CASSFPTGAHTEAFF.

The chain combines TRBV20-1 with TRBJ1-1; 9 bases are shared with TRBD1. Per germline, CDR1 DFQATT and CDR2 SNEGSKA (reference sequence). This CDR3 contains 12 residues. V was pared by 5 bases and J by 11 bases, with 9 bases of the junction left unmatched. CDR3 region: CSASQGTGKAFF. The CDR3 DNA is TGCAGTGCTTCCCAGGGGACAGGGAAGGCTTTCTTT.

The rearrangement uses TRBV25-1 and TRBJ1-2; no firm D call. Trimming shortened V by 7 bases and J by 2 bases, and 11 bases separated the two germline ends. The CDR3 is 13 residues long. CDR1 is MGHDK and CDR2 is SYGVNS in the germline V gene. The CDR3 spells CASTEGSNYGYTF. CDR3 nucleotides: TGTGCCAGCACGGAGGGCAGCAACTATGGCTACACCTTC.

Note on this clonotype: No conserved phenylalanine or tryptophan is present at the end of the CDR3, so a read error is the likely explanation. The genes are TRBV5-1 and TRBJ2-5; 8 bases line up with TRBD2. This CDR3 spans 14 amino acids. V was clipped by 2 bases and J by 4 bases; unmatched bases: 4. Germline CDR1 is SGHRS and CDR2 is YFSETQ. In nucleotides, the CDR3 is TGCGCCAGCAGCTTACTAGCGGTCCGAGAGACCCAGTACTAC. This sequence encodes CASSLLAVRETQYY.

This clonotype occurred many times. The chain joins TRBV7-9 to TRBJ2-7; no firm D call. Germline V gene sequence: CDR1 SEHNR, CDR2 FQNEAQ (reference sequence). The V gene lost 3 bases and the J gene lost 3 bases, with 9 bases spanning the gap. The CDR3 is 13 residues long. CDR3 nucleotides: TGTGCCAGCAGCTTCACAGCCTACTACGAGCAGTACTTC. It is translated as CASSFTAYYEQYF.

This clonotype was seen many times. The chain links TRBV29-1 to TRBJ2-1; 10 bases map to TRBD1. The CDR3 length is 16 residues. Germline CDR1 and CDR2: SQVTM and ANQGSEA. Trimming removed 1 base from V and 7 bases from J; junction bases left unmatched: 10. As DNA, the CDR3 is TGCAGCGTTGAAGCCTCGCTGACAGGGGGCAGGAATGAGCAGTTCTTC. It codes for CSVEASLTGGRNEQFF.

A word on this clonotype: A much larger clone is a single base away; this may be a read error. CDR3 region: CTSRRGQGNIQYF. The CDR3 nucleotides read TGTACCAGCAGACGAGGACAGGGAAACATTCAGTACTTC. J is TRBJ2-4 and V is TRBV7-2; 8 bases match TRBD1. V lost 6 bases to trimming and J lost 6 bases; unmatched junction nucleotides: 4. The V gene's germline CDR1 is SGHTA and CDR2 FQGNSA. The CDR3 runs 13 residues. The complete variable domain, with remaining parts taken from reference TRBV7-2 and TRBJ2-4, reads GAGVSQSPSNKVTEKGKDVELRCDPISGHTALYWYRQSLGQGLEFLIYFQGNSAPDKSGLPSDRFSAERTGGSVSTLTIQRTQQEDSAVYLCTSRRGQGNIQYFGAGTRLSVL.

The chain carries TRBV12-3 or TRBV12-4 and TRBJ2-3; TRBD2 aligns across 8 bases. V lost 7 bases, J lost 3 bases, and 9 bases stayed unmatched. The CDR3 has 15 amino acids. In DNA form, the CDR3 reads TGTGCCAGCACCAGTAGGAGCGGGGGAACAGATACGCAGTATTTT. It yields the protein CASTSRSGGTDTQYF.

This clonotype was recorded a few times. V is TRBV20-1 and J is TRBJ2-7; the D gene is possibly TRBD2 (6 bases). Trimming stripped 3 bases from V and 7 bases from J, with 16 bases between. CDR1 and CDR2 (germline): DFQATT, SNEGSKA (reference sequence). The CDR3 sequence is 13 residues long. This CDR3 is CSARAGGMWEQYF. CDR3 DNA sequence: TGCAGTGCTAGGGCCGGAGGGATGTGGGAGCAGTACTTC.

This clonotype was picked up a small number of times. The rearrangement links TRBV10-3 to TRBJ1-1; tentatively, D is TRBD1 (5 bases). The CDR3 has 12 residues. CDR1 is ENHRY, CDR2 SYGVKD, per germline. V was clipped by 2 bases and J by 5 bases, with 6 bases between them. CDR3 loop: CAISEPGTEAFF. CDR3 nucleotides: TGTGCCATCAGTGAGCCAGGGACTGAAGCTTTCTTT.

The chain employs TRBV6-6 and TRBJ2-3, with D perhaps TRBD1 or TRBD2 (6 bases each). V was pared by 6 bases and J by 6 bases, with 16 bases between. Per the germline V gene, CDR1 is MNHNY and CDR2 is SVGAGI (reference sequence). The CDR3 consists of 14 residues. CDR3 nucleotides: TGTGCCAGCAGAAAAAACAGGGCGGGGGATACGCAGTATTTT. It translates to CASRKNRAGDTQYF.

The CDR3 sequence is CSDIKTPLGYTF. The CDR3, as DNA: TGCAGTGACATTAAGACGCCTTTGGGCTACACCTTC. The genes are TRBV20-1 and TRBJ1-2; D unclear. Germline V gene sequence: CDR1 DFQATT, CDR2 SNEGSKA (reference sequence). This CDR3 contains 12 residues. V shed 7 bases and J shed 8 bases, with 17 bases lying between them.

This clonotype was counted many times. The chain recombines TRBV7-3 with TRBJ2-3; D call uncertain. Trimming removed 4 bases from V and 11 bases from J, with 16 bases in between. This CDR3 comprises 13 residues. Germline CDR1 reads SGHTA; CDR2 reads FQGTGA. The CDR3 DNA reads TGTGCCAGCAGCTCCCACGGGCACCCGGGGCAGTATTTT. Protein: CASSSHGHPGQYF.

There are many counts of this clonotype. The chain combines TRBV12-3 or TRBV12-4 with TRBJ2-5; the D gene is possibly TRBD2 (5 bases). With 6 bases removed from V and 4 bases from J, the gap between germline ends came to 15 bases. The CDR3 has 14 amino acids. The CDR3 DNA sequence: TGTGCCAGCAGCGCCCCCGGAGAGGGAGAGACCCAGTACTTC. It is translated as CASSAPGEGETQYF.

In this sample, this clonotype turned up many times. At one of its ends the junction is not consistent with the germline gene, which may arise from a read error. V is TRBV7-2 and J is TRBJ2-7; the D gene is possibly TRBD1 (6 bases). Per the germline V gene, CDR1 is SGHTA and CDR2 is FQGNSA. The CDR3 loop spans 13 amino acids. The CDR3 region has the DNA TGTGCCAGCAGCTCCGGGACATTTTACGGGCAGTACTTC. Translating it yields CASSSGTFYGQYF. Full variable domain (missing parts from reference TRBV7-2 and TRBJ2-7): GAGVSQSPSNKVTEKGKDVELRCDPISGHTALYWYRQSLGQGLEFLIYFQGNSAPDKSGLPSDRFSAERTGGSVSTLTIQRTQQEDSAVYLCASSSGTFYGQYFGPGTRLTVT.

This clonotype was seen repeatedly, ten times or more. J is TRBJ2-5 and V is TRBV28; D remains ambiguous. Between the trimmed V and J ends, which lost 2 bases and 1 base, there was a span of 8 bases. This CDR3 has 14 amino acids. Germline lookup yields CDR1 MDHEN and CDR2 SYDVKM. The DNA for the CDR3 is TGTGCCAGCAGTTTAAGGCGGCTCCAAGAGACCCAGTACTTC. Translation gives CASSLRRLQETQYF.

This clonotype was seen many times. The chain uses TRBV5-1 and TRBJ2-1; no clear D gene. V was clipped by 4 bases and J by 8 bases, with 10 bases between them. Germline values: CDR1 SGHRS, CDR2 YFSETQ. CDR3 size: 12 residues. CDR3 sequence: CASSIHAYEQFF. The CDR3 bases are TGCGCCAGCAGCATACATGCATATGAGCAGTTCTTC.

The chain carries TRBV6-6 and TRBJ2-3; D gene unclear. Trimming shortened V by 4 bases and J by 4 bases, and 12 bases separated the two germline ends. The CDR3 extends over 14 amino acids. CDR1 MNHNY and CDR2 SVGAGI come from the germline V gene (reference sequence). CDR3 sequence: CASSSYSTPDTQYF. The DNA for the CDR3 is TGTGCCAGCAGTTCGTATTCGACGCCAGATACGCAGTATTTT.

This clonotype was found many times. V and J are TRBV10-3 and TRBJ2-3; D is perhaps TRBD1 (7 bases). Germline V gene data show CDR1 as ENHRY and CDR2 as SYGVKD. The V end was cut by 9 bases, the J end by 0 bases, with 19 bases between. The CDR3 consists of 16 residues. The CDR3: CAIAGGSGSSTDTQYF. Written as DNA, the CDR3 is TGTGCCATAGCAGGGGGTAGCGGATCTAGCACAGATACGCAGTATTTT.

This clonotype was seen ten or more times. V is TRBV27 and J is TRBJ1-6; D might be TRBD1 (6 bases). The CDR3 is made up of 12 amino acids. Germline CDR1 MNHEY, CDR2 SMNVEV (reference sequence). V gave up 7 bases and J gave up 7 bases, with 8 bases separating them. CDR3 loop: CASTQGNSPLHF. CDR3 bases: TGTGCCAGCACGCAGGGGAATTCACCCCTCCACTTT.

The rearrangement uses TRBV7-6 and TRBJ1-2; TRBD1 matches 7 bases. The germline V gene has CDR1 SGHVS and CDR2 FNYEAQ. This CDR3 contains 13 residues. The trim removed 11 bases at V and 2 bases at J, leaving 8 bases unmatched. CDR3 residues: CAVVRDRNYGYTF. The CDR3 nucleotides are TGTGCCGTAGTTCGGGACAGAAACTATGGCTACACCTTC.

V usage is TRBV19 and J usage is TRBJ1-2; no clear D gene. The CDR3 has 14 amino acids. The germline V gene has CDR1 LNHDA and CDR2 SQIVND (reference sequence). Trimming stripped 4 bases from V and 8 bases from J, with 17 bases between. CDR3 bases: TGTGCCAGTAGTACGGTCGAGTCGGGATCGGGCTACACCTTC. This sequence encodes CASSTVESGSGYTF.

In this sample, this clonotype turned up many times. This rearrangement joins TRBV12-3 or TRBV12-4 to TRBJ2-5; 10 bases line up with TRBD1. V dropped 8 bases and J dropped 5; count of bases not matched to a gene: 11. CDR3 length equals 15 residues. Here the CDR3 DNA reads TGTGCCAGCCGTCGAGGACAGGGGGATATGGAGACCCAGTACTTC. Translation gives CASRRGQGDMETQYF.